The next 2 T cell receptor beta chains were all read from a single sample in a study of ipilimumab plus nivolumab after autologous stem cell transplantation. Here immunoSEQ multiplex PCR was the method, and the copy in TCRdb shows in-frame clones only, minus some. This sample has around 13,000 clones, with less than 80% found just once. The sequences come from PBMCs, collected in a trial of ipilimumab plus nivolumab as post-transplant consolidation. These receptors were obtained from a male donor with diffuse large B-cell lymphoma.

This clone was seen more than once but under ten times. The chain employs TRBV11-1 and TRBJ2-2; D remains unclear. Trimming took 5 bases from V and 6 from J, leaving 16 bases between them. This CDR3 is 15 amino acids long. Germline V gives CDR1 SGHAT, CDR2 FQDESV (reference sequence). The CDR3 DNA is TGTGCCAGCAGCCCCGGAGCAGGCAACTCCGGGGAGCTGTTTTTT. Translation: CASSPGAGNSGELFF.

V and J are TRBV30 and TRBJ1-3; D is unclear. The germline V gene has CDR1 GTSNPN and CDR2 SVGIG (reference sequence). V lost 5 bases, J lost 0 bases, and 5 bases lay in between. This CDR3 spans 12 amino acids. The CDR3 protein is CAWGFSGNTIYF. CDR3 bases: TGTGCCTGGGGATTCTCTGGAAACACCATATATTTT. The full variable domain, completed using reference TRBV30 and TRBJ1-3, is SQTIHQWPATLVQPVGSPLSLECTVEGTSNPNLYWYRQAAGRGLQLLFYSVGIGQISSEVPQNLSASRPQDRQFILSSKKLLLSDSGFYLCAWGFSGNTIYFGEGSWLTVV.